The T cell receptor (beta chain) described here comes from a study of beta chain features in type 1 diabetes. Findings and caveats of the study: Type 1 diabetes patients had TCRB CDR3s that were shorter (moderately but significantly so) in all four CD4+ subsets. Healthy donors had naive, central memory and Treg TCRB repertoires that appeared less similar than those seen among patients.

Concerning this clone: The target antigen is unknown.

The germline V and J ends were trimmed by 3 bases and 4 bases, with 9 bases remaining between them. In germline, CDR1 is SNHLY, CDR2 FYNNEI. The CDR3 is 13 amino acids. Sequenced material consisted of expressed TCRB transcripts (all of the isolated RNA was reverse transcribed). Data came from immunoSEQ multiplex PCR; TCRdb stores just in-frame clones and leaves some out. The table shows 300,000 to 350,000 clones, with around an eighth occurring only once. The TCR sequence derives from a woman under 30 with type 1 diabetes. Sequencing was performed on naive CD4+ T cells from blood. This chain uses TRBV2 with TRBJ1-2; TRBD1 is a possible D gene (6 bases). The DNA for the CDR3 is TGTGCCAGCAGTGAGGGCAGGGGCTATGGCTACACCTTC. Translation: CASSEGRGYGYTF.